A selection of T cell receptor beta chains follows, all from one sample in a study of blood T cell repertoires in COVID-19. Measured with immunoSEQ multiplex PCR; TCRdb has only the in-frame clones, and not every one. Of roughly 90,000 clones listed, 75% to 90% are singletons. Source material: peripheral blood. The receptors were gathered from an elderly woman with active or convalescent COVID-19. The CDR3 runs from the conserved cysteine through the conserved F or W. The order of the fields is CDR3 length, D gene, J gene, clone size, V gene, CDR3 DNA, CDR3 protein. A D gene is named only where the DNA matches it firmly. The size of a clone is reported for some rows only, either as once, few or many, or as a class for expanded clones.

length: 12
D: -
J: TRBJ1-6
size: -
V: TRBV27
DNA: TGTGCCAGCAGTTTTAGTAATTCACCCCTCCACTTT
CDR3: CASSFSNSPLHF

length: 16
D: -
J: TRBJ1-4
size: -
V: TRBV19
DNA: TGTGCCAGTAGTATCTGGGGGAGAGGAGGGAATGAAAAACTGTTTTTT
CDR3: CASSIWGRGGNEKLFF

length: 11
D: -
J: TRBJ2-3
size: -
V: TRBV11-3
DNA: TGTGCCAGCAGCCCCTTCGATACGCAGTATTTT
CDR3: CASSPFDTQYF

length: 15
D: TRBD2
J: TRBJ2-2
size: few
V: TRBV18
DNA: TGTGCCAGCTCACCAAACCTAGCGGGTACCGGGGAGCTGTTTTTT
CDR3: CASSPNLAGTGELFF

length: 17
D: TRBD1
J: TRBJ2-7
size: -
V: TRBV2
DNA: TGTGCCAGCAGTGTCCGACAGGGGGTGTGGAGCTCCTACGAGCAGTACTTC
CDR3: CASSVRQGVWSSYEQYF

length: 15
D: -
J: TRBJ1-1
size: -
V: TRBV9
DNA: TGTGCCAGCAGCCCTCGACTGAGTTCGAACACTGAAGCTTTCTTT
CDR3: CASSPRLSSNTEAFF

length: 15
D: TRBD1
J: TRBJ2-2
size: -
V: TRBV24-1
DNA: TGTGCCACCAGTGATTTTACAGGGGAAGGCGGGGAGCTGTTTTTT
CDR3: CATSDFTGEGGELFF

length: 15
D: TRBD1
J: TRBJ1-1
size: once
V: TRBV18
DNA: TGTGCCAGCTCACCTTCGACAGGGACGAACACTGAAGCTTTCTTT
CDR3: CASSPSTGTNTEAFF

length: 15
D: -
J: TRBJ2-1
size: -
V: TRBV7-9
DNA: TGTGCCAGCAGCCCACTGACTTGGCGGGACAATGAGCAGTTCTTC
CDR3: CASSPLTWRDNEQFF

length: 15
D: TRBD1
J: TRBJ2-2
size: -
V: TRBV7-2
DNA: TGTGCCAGCAGCCCCCGGGACAGCAACACCGGGGAGCTGTTTTTT
CDR3: CASSPRDSNTGELFF

length: 14
D: TRBD1
J: TRBJ1-2
size: -
V: TRBV7-2
DNA: TGTGCCAGCAGCTTAAGACAGGGGGGCTATGGCTACACCTTC
CDR3: CASSLRQGGYGYTF

length: 15
D: -
J: TRBJ2-7
size: -
V: TRBV7-9
DNA: TGTGCCAGCAGCTCCTCCCACTTAACAGCGGCCGAGCAGTACTTC
CDR3: CASSSSHLTAAEQYF

length: 16
D: -
J: TRBJ2-3
size: -
V: TRBV28
DNA: TGTGCCAGCAGGAGACCGGGACTGGTGGGCGCAGATACGCAGTATTTT
CDR3: CASRRPGLVGADTQYF

length: 16
D: -
J: TRBJ2-1
size: -
V: TRBV7-3
DNA: TGTGCCAGCAGCCAACGAGAGTACGCTTCCTACAATGAGCAGTTCTTC
CDR3: CASSQREYASYNEQFF

length: 14
D: TRBD1
J: TRBJ1-3
size: -
V: TRBV30
DNA: TGTGCCTGGAGTGCTGACAGGGTTACGAACACCATATATTTT
CDR3: CAWSADRVTNTIYF

length: 14
D: TRBD1
J: TRBJ1-2
size: -
V: TRBV6-6
DNA: TGTGCCAGCAGTTGGGACAGGGGAGACTATGGCTACACCTTC
CDR3: CASSWDRGDYGYTF

length: 15
D: TRBD1
J: TRBJ1-6
size: -
V: TRBV3-1/TRBV3-2
DNA: TGTGCCAGCAGCCAAGTCTCAGGGGGTAGTGGACCCCTCCACTTT
CDR3: CASSQVSGGSGPLHF

length: 14
D: -
J: TRBJ2-1
size: -
V: TRBV5-4
DNA: TGTGCCAGCAGCGGCAGACTAGCCTACAATGAGCAGTTCTTC
CDR3: CASSGRLAYNEQFF

length: 12
D: -
J: TRBJ1-5
size: once
V: TRBV19
DNA: TGTGCCAGTAGTCTACTAAATCAGCCCCAGCATTTT
CDR3: CASSLLNQPQHF

length: 15
D: TRBD2
J: TRBJ2-2
size: once
V: TRBV27
DNA: TGTGCCAGCAGTTTACGGCGGGGGGGCACCGGGGAGCTGTTTTTT
CDR3: CASSLRRGGTGELFF

length: 17
D: -
J: TRBJ2-2
size: -
V: TRBV1
DNA: TGCACCAGCAGCCCCGGGACTGCACCCGCGAACACCGGGGAGCTGTTTTTT
CDR3: CTSSPGTAPANTGELFF

length: 14
D: TRBD1
J: TRBJ1-2
size: -
V: TRBV7-8
DNA: TGTGCCAGCAGCGCCCGACAGGGGGCGGATGGCTACACCTTC
CDR3: CASSARQGADGYTF

length: 16
D: -
J: TRBJ1-1
size: -
V: TRBV19
DNA: TGTGCCAGTAGGCTCAATGAGGAGGAGGAGAACACTGAAGCTTTCTTT
CDR3: CASRLNEEEENTEAFF

length: 15
D: -
J: TRBJ1-1
size: once
V: TRBV18
DNA: TGTGCCAGCTCACCACTGAGTTCGCAGGTCACTGAAGCTTTCTTT
CDR3: CASSPLSSQVTEAFF

length: 16
D: TRBD2
J: TRBJ2-3
size: -
V: TRBV19
DNA: TGTGCCAGTAGTCTGCTAGCGGGGGGGCCCGCAGATACGCAGTATTTT
CDR3: CASSLLAGGPADTQYF

length: 15
D: TRBD1
J: TRBJ2-1
size: -
V: TRBV19
DNA: TGTGCCAGTAGTCCGGGACAGGGTCGAGGTCATGAGCAGTTCTTC
CDR3: CASSPGQGRGHEQFF

length: 12
D: TRBD1
J: TRBJ1-6
size: -
V: TRBV28
DNA: TGTGCCAGCAGGACAGGGAATTCACCCCTCCACTTT
CDR3: CASRTGNSPLHF

length: 13
D: TRBD1
J: TRBJ1-5
size: -
V: TRBV12-3/TRBV12-4
DNA: TGTGCCAGCAGGGGGACAGGTTATCAGCCCCAGCATTTT
CDR3: CASRGTGYQPQHF

length: 19
D: TRBD1
J: TRBJ2-6
size: once
V: TRBV16
DNA: TGTGCCAGCAGCCCCTCCGGGATGACAGGGGTCTTTGGGGCCAACGTCCTGACTTTC
CDR3: CASSPSGMTGVFGANVLTF

length: 13
D: -
J: TRBJ2-1
size: -
V: TRBV7-6
DNA: TGTGCCAGCAGCTATAGACTGGAGGGTGAGCAGTTCTTC
CDR3: CASSYRLEGEQFF

length: 14
D: -
J: TRBJ1-6
size: -
V: TRBV6-2/TRBV6-3
DNA: TGTGCCAGCAGTTACCCACAGGAGAGCTCACCCCTCCACTTT
CDR3: CASSYPQESSPLHF

length: 14
D: -
J: TRBJ1-3
size: -
V: TRBV11-3
DNA: TGTGCCAGCAGCGGGCGGACAAGAGCAAACACCATATATTTT
CDR3: CASSGRTRANTIYF

length: 15
D: -
J: TRBJ2-2
size: -
V: TRBV2
DNA: TGTGCCAGCAGGACGGCAATAGCAGACACCGGGGAGCTGTTTTTT
CDR3: CASRTAIADTGELFF

length: 9
D: -
J: TRBJ2-3
size: once
V: TRBV20-1
DNA: TGCAGTGCAGGGGGTACGCAGTATTTT
CDR3: CSAGGTQYF

length: 14
D: -
J: TRBJ2-1
size: -
V: TRBV6-5
DNA: TGTGCCAGCAGTAGGGGGGGGAGGGTAGATGAGCAGTTCTTC
CDR3: CASSRGGRVDEQFF

length: 14
D: TRBD1
J: TRBJ2-7
size: -
V: TRBV7-6
DNA: TGTGCCAGCAGCTTAACCGGGACAGCCCACGAGCAGTACTTC
CDR3: CASSLTGTAHEQYF

length: 14
D: TRBD1
J: TRBJ1-2
size: -
V: TRBV7-2
DNA: TGTGCCAGCAGCAAGGGACAGGGGATAGGTGGCTACACCTTC
CDR3: CASSKGQGIGGYTF

length: 17
D: TRBD1
J: TRBJ1-3
size: -
V: TRBV7-2
DNA: TGTGCCAGCAGCTCCGATCGACAGGGGGCTTACGGAAACACCATATATTTT
CDR3: CASSSDRQGAYGNTIYF

length: 12
D: TRBD1
J: TRBJ1-6
size: -
V: TRBV30
DNA: TGTGCCTGGAGTGTACAGGGGCCACCCCTCCACTTT
CDR3: CAWSVQGPPLHF

length: 15
D: -
J: TRBJ1-1
size: -
V: TRBV10-3
DNA: TGTGCCATCAGTGCCAATGCAGGGAAGAACACTGAAGCTTTCTTT
CDR3: CAISANAGKNTEAFF

length: 16
D: -
J: TRBJ1-2
size: -
V: TRBV5-6
DNA: TGTGCCAGCAGCTTGGCCCAAACAGGGTGGATAGAAGGCTACACCTTC
CDR3: CASSLAQTGWIEGYTF

length: 14
D: -
J: TRBJ1-2
size: -
V: TRBV10-3
DNA: TGTGCCATCCTTAACCCGGCCAGGGATCTTGGCTACACCTTC
CDR3: CAILNPARDLGYTF

length: 18
D: TRBD2
J: TRBJ2-3
size: once
V: TRBV4-1
DNA: TGCGCCAGCAGCCAGCCGACTAGCGGGGGCGGAAACACAGATACGCAGTATTTT
CDR3: CASSQPTSGGGNTDTQYF

length: 16
D: -
J: TRBJ1-1
size: once
V: TRBV4-3
DNA: TGCGCCAGCAGCCAAGATAGCGGAGGACTGAACACTGAAGCTTTCTTT
CDR3: CASSQDSGGLNTEAFF

length: 14
D: -
J: TRBJ1-1
size: -
V: TRBV4-3
DNA: TGCGCCAGCAGAAGAGCCGGGGGGGACACTGAAGCTTTCTTT
CDR3: CASRRAGGDTEAFF